These T cell receptor beta chains were read from a single sample in a study of Graves' ophthalmopathy and Graves' hyperthyroidism. TCRdb used MiXCR to reprocess the multiplex PCR reads, holding one entry per CDR3 protein. This sample has roughly 160,000 distinct CDR3 sequences; around 39% occur once, and the top ten carry approximately 9%. Sequencing was performed on peripheral blood. These receptors were obtained from a man between 25 and 39 years old with Graves' ophthalmopathy. Both conserved end residues are part of each CDR3. Fields, in order: CDR3 DNA, CDR3 protein, clone size, CDR3 length, J gene, V gene, D gene. A D gene is named only where the DNA matches it firmly. Clone sizes are given selectively: once, few, many, or a class where the clone is expanded.

cdr3_nt: TGTGCCAGCAGCACGGGCGGGGGGACCTACGAGCAGTACTTC; cdr3_aa: CASSTGGGTYEQYF; clone_size: -; cdr3_length: 14; j_call: TRBJ2-7; v_call: TRBV7-2; d_call: TRBD2
cdr3_nt: TGCAGTGAAAGGGAAGTGGGACAGGGGGCTAACTATGGCTACACCTTC; cdr3_aa: CSEREVGQGANYGYTF; clone_size: many; cdr3_length: 16; j_call: TRBJ1-2; v_call: TRBV20-1; d_call: TRBD1
cdr3_nt: TGTGCCAGCAGTTTTGTCCTAGCCGAGCAGTACTTC; cdr3_aa: CASSFVLAEQYF; clone_size: few; cdr3_length: 12; j_call: TRBJ2-7; v_call: TRBV12-3/TRBV12-4; d_call: -
cdr3_nt: TGTGCCAGCAGTTCCGGGACTAGGTGGGGCTCCTACGAGCAGTACTTC; cdr3_aa: CASSSGTRWGSYEQYF; clone_size: -; cdr3_length: 16; j_call: TRBJ2-7; v_call: TRBV6-5; d_call: TRBD2
cdr3_nt: TGTGCCAGCAGTGTAGTGGGACTAGTGGGATCCGATCCAGGCGAGCAGTACTTC; cdr3_aa: CASSVVGLVGSDPGEQYF; clone_size: -; cdr3_length: 18; j_call: TRBJ2-7; v_call: TRBV6-1; d_call: TRBD2
cdr3_nt: TGCAGTGCTAGAGATCCCGCGGGGAATCAGCCCCAGCATTTT; cdr3_aa: CSARDPAGNQPQHF; clone_size: many; cdr3_length: 14; j_call: TRBJ1-5; v_call: TRBV20-1; d_call: -
cdr3_nt: TGTGCCACCAGCAGAGATGTTGGAGAGACCATATATTTT; cdr3_aa: CATSRDVGETIYF; clone_size: -; cdr3_length: 13; j_call: TRBJ1-3; v_call: TRBV15; d_call: -
cdr3_nt: TGTGCCAGCAGTAGGGCAAGACTAGCGGGAACCTACGAGCAGTACTTC; cdr3_aa: CASSRARLAGTYEQYF; clone_size: -; cdr3_length: 16; j_call: TRBJ2-7; v_call: TRBV6-1; d_call: TRBD2
cdr3_nt: TGTGCTAGTGGTTTGGGGGGACAGGTCGGTTTTGGAAACACCGGGGAGCTGTTTTTT; cdr3_aa: CASGLGGQVGFGNTGELFF; clone_size: once; cdr3_length: 19; j_call: TRBJ2-2; v_call: TRBV12-5; d_call: TRBD1
cdr3_nt: TGTGCCAGCCTTAAGAGGGGCGGAAGATATAATTCACCCCTCCACTTT; cdr3_aa: CASLKRGGRYNSPLHF; clone_size: -; cdr3_length: 16; j_call: TRBJ1-6; v_call: TRBV6-2/TRBV6-3; d_call: -
cdr3_nt: TGTGCCAGCAGCCACCCATCGACTAGCGGGAGAGGGACCCAGTACTTC; cdr3_aa: CASSHPSTSGRGTQYF; clone_size: many; cdr3_length: 16; j_call: TRBJ2-5; v_call: TRBV7-2; d_call: TRBD2
cdr3_nt: TGTGCCAGCAGTGACGGGGACAGTAATGAAGCTTTCTTT; cdr3_aa: CASSDGDSNEAFF; clone_size: many; cdr3_length: 13; j_call: TRBJ1-1; v_call: TRBV6-4; d_call: TRBD1
cdr3_nt: TGTGCCTGGAGGAGTGTAGCGGGAGGCCCCGGCATTCAGTACTTC; cdr3_aa: CAWRSVAGGPGIQYF; clone_size: many; cdr3_length: 15; j_call: TRBJ2-4; v_call: TRBV30; d_call: TRBD2
cdr3_nt: TGTGCCAGCATGTGGGACAGGGAGTCGAACACTGAAGCTTTCTTT; cdr3_aa: CASMWDRESNTEAFF; clone_size: -; cdr3_length: 15; j_call: TRBJ1-1; v_call: TRBV6-1; d_call: TRBD1
cdr3_nt: TGTGCCAGCAGCTCCAAGACCGGGACAGCTAATCAGCCCCAGCATTTT; cdr3_aa: CASSSKTGTANQPQHF; clone_size: many; cdr3_length: 16; j_call: TRBJ1-5; v_call: TRBV12-3/TRBV12-4; d_call: TRBD1
cdr3_nt: TGCAGTGCTAGAGGGGACGGCCTACAAGAGACCCAGTACTTC; cdr3_aa: CSARGDGLQETQYF; clone_size: many; cdr3_length: 14; j_call: TRBJ2-5; v_call: TRBV20-1; d_call: -